One and the same sample provided the 12 T cell receptor beta chains below, sequenced in a study of read filtering for tumor transcriptome and immune sequencing. From 350 to 500 ng of RNA, a library with molecular barcoded alpha/delta and beta/gamma adaptors was made. MiXCR, run by TCRdb on the reads, gives a single entry per CDR3 protein. Among 50,000 to 65,000 distinct CDR3 sequences, nearly 20% were seen once, and the ten largest hold around 15%. The material sequenced was a population of CD138-negative cells sorted from bone marrow. The receptors were gathered from a donor at least 40 years old with multiple myeloma.

The chain recombines TRBV11-2 with TRBJ2-3; no definite D call. The CDR3 is 16 amino acids. Trimming left V 5 bases short and J 0 bases short, with 15 bases between. In germline, CDR1 is SGHAT, CDR2 FQNNGV. The CDR3 DNA sequence: TGTGCCAGCAGCCGATCCGTTGACGCTAGCACAGATACGCAGTATTTT. Translation gives CASSRSVDASTDTQYF.

DNA for the CDR3: TGCGCCAGCAGCCCGCGAGGGGAAGGGACCCGCGAGCAGTACTTC. It encodes CASSPRGEGTREQYF. The chain has TRBV4-1 and TRBJ2-7; D may correspond to TRBD1 or TRBD2 (5 bases each). CDR1 MGHRA and CDR2 YSYEKL come from the germline V gene. This CDR3 contains 15 residues. V lost 4 bases to trimming and J lost 6 bases, with 19 bases between them.

This clonotype was counted many times. This chain uses TRBV5-1 with TRBJ2-1; 9 bases map to TRBD1. Germline trimming cut 4 bases from V and 8 bases from J; bases unmatched to any gene: 7. The CDR3 is 14 amino acids. Germline CDR1 reads SGHRS; CDR2 reads YFSETQ. CDR3 sequence (DNA): TGCGCCAGCAGCAAAAGGACAGGGGAGGATGAGCAGTTCTTC. It specifies CASSKRTGEDEQFF. Together with reference TRBV5-1 and TRBJ2-1, the CDR3 gives the full variable domain: KAGVTQTPRYLIKTRGQQVTLSCSPISGHRSVSWYQQTPGQGLQFLFEYFSETQRNKGNFPGRFSGRQFSNSRSEMNVSTLELGDSALYLCASSKRTGEDEQFFGPGTRLTVL.

This clonotype was observed many times. V usage is TRBV7-8 and J usage is TRBJ2-7; 9 nucleotides align to TRBD1. This CDR3 is 14 amino acids long. The germline gives CDR1 SGHVS, CDR2 FQNEAQ. The junction had 3 bases not matched to a gene; V was cut back by 5 bases and J by 1 base. The CDR3 loop is CASSRGTGSYEQYF. CDR3 bases: TGTGCCAGCAGCCGCGGGACAGGGTCCTACGAGCAGTACTTC.

This clonotype was detected ten times or more. This sequence joins TRBV20-1 and TRBJ2-3, with D possibly being TRBD2 (5 bases). V gave up 8 bases and J gave up 7 bases, with 22 bases separating them. Germline V gene data show CDR1 as DFQATT and CDR2 as SNEGSKA (reference sequence). CDR3 size: 14 residues. In DNA form, the CDR3 reads TGCAGTTACGGCCGTGCTGGTTGGGAGAATACGCAGTATTTT. Amino acids: CSYGRAGWENTQYF.

This clonotype turned up a few times. The chain employs TRBV20-1 and TRBJ1-2; D is unclear. Trimming removed 7 bases at V and 4 bases at J, with 10 bases between. CDR3 length: 11 residues. Germline CDR1 is DFQATT and CDR2 is SNEGSKA (reference sequence). The CDR3 loop reads CSVGDGYGYTF. The CDR3 nucleotides are TGCAGTGTAGGTGACGGCTATGGCTACACCTTC.

This clonotype was found many times. The V call is TRBV10-3, the J call TRBJ2-1; D is perhaps TRBD1 (6 bases). Trimming removed 1 base from V and 4 bases from J, with 17 bases in between. The CDR3 totals 17 residues. Germline CDR1 and CDR2: ENHRY and SYGVKD. CDR3 amino acids: CAISEYPSDRLYNEQFF. The CDR3 bases are TGTGCCATCAGTGAGTATCCCTCCGACAGGCTTTACAATGAGCAGTTCTTC.

The J gene is TRBJ2-1, the V gene TRBV11-2; D possibly corresponds to TRBD2 (6 bases). The CDR3 spans 14 residues. The ends were cut back, 5 bases at V and 7 bases at J, with 15 bases in the middle. Per germline, CDR1 SGHAT and CDR2 FQNNGV. The DNA for the CDR3 is TGTGCCAGCAGCCGGGGGACCTCTGGGAATGAGCAGTTCTTC. Its translation is CASSRGTSGNEQFF. The whole variable domain, filled in from reference TRBV11-2 and TRBJ2-1, reads EAGVAQSPRYKIIEKRQSVAFWCNPISGHATLYWYQQILGQGPKLLIQFQNNGVVDDSQLPKDRFSAERLKGVDSTLKIQPAKLEDSAVYLCASSRGTSGNEQFFGPGTRLTVL.

The sample holds many counts of this clonotype. The V gene is TRBV24-1, the J gene TRBJ2-2; unclear D gene. The CDR3 consists of 12 residues. Trimming took off 9 bases at V and 6 bases at J, with 10 bases between the two ends. Germline V CDR1 and CDR2: KGHDR, SFDVKD. The CDR3 protein is CATDDPPGELFF. Here the CDR3 DNA reads TGTGCCACCGACGATCCCCCCGGGGAGCTGTTTTTT.

This clonotype was counted many times. V usage is TRBV28 and J usage is TRBJ2-5; unclear D gene. Germline assignment: CDR1 MDHEN and CDR2 SYDVKM. The V and J ends lost 2 bases and 5 bases respectively, with 9 bases between them. The CDR3 contains 13 residues. The CDR3 bases are TGTGCCAGCAGTTTACTACGTGAGGAGACCCAGTACTTC. It yields the protein CASSLLREETQYF. Together with reference TRBV28 and TRBJ2-5, the CDR3 gives the full variable domain: DVKVTQSSRYLVKRTGEKVFLECVQDMDHENMFWYRQDPGLGLRLIYFSYDVKMKEKGDIPEGYSVSREKKERFSLILESASTNQTSMYLCASSLLREETQYFGPGTRLLVL.

V usage is TRBV5-5 and J usage is TRBJ1-1; 9 bases are a match to TRBD1. V dropped 2 bases and J dropped 5; count of bases not matched to a gene: 4. The CDR3 covers 14 residues. Per germline, CDR1 SGHKS and CDR2 YYEKEE (reference sequence). CDR3 bases: TGTGCCAGCAGCTTAGAGACAGGGGGGACTGAAGCTTTCTTT. Its translation: CASSLETGGTEAFF.

The chain combines TRBV19 with TRBJ1-5; weak D call: TRBD1 (6 bases). The V end was cut by 7 bases, the J end by 6 bases, with 16 bases between. CDR3 size: 14 residues. Germline CDR1 is LNHDA and CDR2 is SQIVND (reference sequence). As DNA, the CDR3 is TGTGCCAGTAACGCGGGGGGGGCCGGTCAGCCCCAGCATTTT. It specifies CASNAGGAGQPQHF.